This entry is about one T cell receptor beta chain. Its matching antigen is unknown. These data are taken from a study of OX40 agonist ivuxolimab in advanced cancers. Study background: Intravenous ivuxolimab was administered to patients every 2 weeks at 0.01 to 10 mg/kg. The mean age was roughly 60 years, ranging from about 23 to 79, with about four fifths of participants male.

Sequencing used immunoSEQ multiplex PCR; TCRdb keeps in-frame clones, though not all of them. The data show 73,000 or so clones, 82% seen once. Germline assignment: CDR1 SGHKS and CDR2 YYEKEE (reference sequence). The CDR3 covers 17 residues. The trim removed 2 bases at V and 0 bases at J, leaving 7 bases unmatched. Notes on the study in general: Expanded clones were, on average, more numerous in CD8+ T cells than in CD4+.

The receptor was isolated from an adult with an advanced solid tumor such as melanoma, head and neck, liver or kidney cancer. This chain uses TRBV5-5 with TRBJ1-3, with 8 bases that match TRBD1. The sequences come from CD4+ or CD8+ T cells sorted from blood, collected in a trial of the OX40 agonist ivuxolimab. The CDR3 sequence is CASSLLTGAPSGNTIYF. Written as DNA, the CDR3 is TGTGCCAGCAGCTTATTGACAGGGGCTCCCTCTGGAAACACCATATATTTT.